The clone carrying this T cell receptor (beta chain) showed up just a few times. This sample was taken from a study of blood T cell repertoires in COVID-19. Exposed study participants had met a COVID-19 case within 2 weeks before entry. CDR3 length: 15 residues. Germline assignment: CDR1 SGHRS and CDR2 YFSETQ. The V end lost 3 bases, the J end lost 1 base, and 10 bases lay between the germline ends. Sequencing used immunoSEQ multiplex PCR; TCRdb keeps in-frame clones, though not all of them. The data hold roughly 64,000 clones, with just over 70% observed a single time. Sequencing used PBMCs or T cells enriched from blood (not recorded which). This receptor was identified in a woman in her sixties who had been exposed to COVID-19. The rearrangement uses TRBV5-1 and TRBJ2-2; D is uncertain. The CDR3 protein is CASSYSQRNTGELFF. The CDR3 nucleotides read TGCGCCAGCAGCTACTCACAGAGGAACACCGGGGAGCTGTTTTTT.